These 29 T cell receptor beta chains were all obtained from the same sample, sequenced in a study of cytomegalovirus exposure and HLA in healthy donors. Only in-frame clones appear in the TCRdb table, and some are missing; sequencing was by immunoSEQ multiplex PCR. Of under 200,000 clones in the sample, approximately 87% are singletons; the top ten hold 4.5% to 7%. Material: PBMCs. These receptors all stem from a woman aged 30 to 39 in good health and CMV-seronegative.

The chain couples TRBV11-2 to TRBJ1-6, with TRBD1 identical over 7 bases. This CDR3 contains 15 residues. Germline V lookup: CDR1 SGHAT, CDR2 FQNNGV. The trim removed 5 bases at V and 7 bases at J, leaving 8 bases unmatched. The CDR3 protein is CASSNPTGSNSPLHF. The DNA of the CDR3 is TGTGCCAGCAGCAACCCGACAGGGTCCAATTCACCCCTCCACTTT.

The rearrangement joins TRBV4-1 to TRBJ1-4; 7 positions match TRBD1. This CDR3 is built from 16 residues. Germline CDR1 is MGHRA and CDR2 is YSYEKL. V dropped 1 base and J dropped 11; count of bases not matched to a gene: 13. As DNA, the CDR3 is TGCGCCAGCAGCCAAGTTTATCCAGGGGGGTTAGGGAAACTGTTTTTT. The encoded protein is CASSQVYPGGLGKLFF.

V is TRBV5-6 and J is TRBJ2-2; no clear D. V was cut by 1 base and J by 6 bases, with 4 bases left in between. The germline gives CDR1 SGHDT, CDR2 YYEEEE. There are 12 residues in the CDR3. The CDR3 protein is CASSLPAGELFF. CDR3 DNA: TGTGCCAGCAGCTTGCCGGCCGGGGAGCTGTTTTTT. The complete variable domain, with remaining parts taken from reference TRBV5-6 and TRBJ2-2, reads DAGVTQSPTHLIKTRGQQVTLRCSPKSGHDTVSWYQQALGQGPQFIFQYYEEEERQRGNFPDRFSGHQFPNYSSELNVNALLLGDSALYLCASSLPAGELFFGEGSRLTVL.

The J gene is TRBJ2-3, the V gene TRBV5-1; perhaps D is TRBD1 or TRBD2 (5 bases each). The length of the CDR3 is 14 residues. Germline V lookup: CDR1 SGHRS, CDR2 YFSETQ. The V gene lost 0 bases and the J gene lost 4 bases, with 9 bases spanning the gap. The CDR3 nucleotides are TGCGCCAGCAGCTTGGGGGGGATCCCAGATACGCAGTATTTT. It specifies CASSLGGIPDTQYF.

The genes are TRBV2 and TRBJ2-3; D ambiguous. The germline V gene encodes CDR1 SNHLY and CDR2 FYNNEI. This CDR3 is built from 11 residues. Trimming took 6 bases from V and 4 from J, leaving 5 bases between them. The CDR3 nucleotides read TGTGCCAGCAGGGTCGCAGATACGCAGTATTTT. Protein: CASRVADTQYF. The full variable domain, with the rest looked up from reference TRBV2 and TRBJ2-3, is EPEVTQTPSHQVTQMGQEVILRCVPISNHLYFYWYRQILGQKVEFLVSFYNNEISEKSEIFDDQFSVERPDGSNFTLKIRSTKLEDSAMYFCASRVADTQYFGPGTRLTVL.

This sequence joins TRBV11-2 and TRBJ2-7; tentatively, D is TRBD1 or TRBD2 (5 bases each). The germline gives CDR1 SGHAT, CDR2 FQNNGV. The length of the CDR3 is 14 residues. V gave up 3 bases and J gave up 2 bases, with 11 bases separating them. CDR3 protein: CASSFEGFAYEQYF. CDR3 coding DNA: TGTGCCAGCAGCTTCGAGGGGTTTGCCTACGAGCAGTACTTC.

This chain links TRBV27 with TRBJ1-3, with D unresolved. Germline values: CDR1 MNHEY, CDR2 SMNVEV (reference sequence). V lost 5 bases, J lost 0 bases, and 8 bases lay in between. The CDR3 is 14 residues long. The CDR3 loop reads CASSETGSGNTIYF. The CDR3 nucleotides are TGTGCCAGCAGTGAGACTGGCTCTGGAAACACCATATATTTT.

J is TRBJ2-3 and V is TRBV29-1; possibly TRBD2 for D (7 bases). Trimming left V 4 bases short and J 1 base short, with 12 bases between. Germline V gives CDR1 SQVTM, CDR2 ANQGSEA. The CDR3 is made up of 14 amino acids. CDR3 DNA: TGCAGCGTTGGACCGGGGGGCGGCACAGATACGCAGTATTTT. Amino acids: CSVGPGGGTDTQYF.

V gene TRBV15 combines with J gene TRBJ2-6, with unresolved D. Germline V gene data show CDR1 as LNHNV and CDR2 as YYDKDF (reference sequence). Trimming took off 0 bases at V and 0 bases at J, with 12 bases between the two ends. This CDR3 region has 18 residues. This chain's CDR3 is CATSRDSGGSSGANVLTF. DNA for the CDR3: TGTGCCACCAGCAGAGATTCGGGCGGATCCTCTGGGGCCAACGTCCTGACTTTC.

V gene TRBV10-3 combines with J gene TRBJ1-6, with D perhaps TRBD1 (6 bases). Germline V lookup: CDR1 ENHRY, CDR2 SYGVKD. With 6 bases removed from V and 9 bases from J, the gap between germline ends came to 9 bases. This CDR3 has 12 amino acids. The CDR3 DNA follows: TGTGCCATCAGACAGGGAAGTTCACCCCTCCACTTT. It codes for CAIRQGSSPLHF.

The rearrangement uses TRBV4-3 and TRBJ1-1; 8 positions agree with TRBD1. The V segment lost 4 bases and the J segment 4 bases; nucleotides outside the gene matches: 8. Looked up from germline, CDR1 is LGHNA and CDR2 is YSLEER. CDR3 length equals 15 residues. This CDR3 reads CASSPPGGDATEAFF. The CDR3 coding sequence is TGCGCCAGCAGCCCCCCAGGGGGCGACGCCACTGAAGCTTTCTTT.

The rearrangement joins TRBV11-2 to TRBJ2-5; TRBD2 is a possible D gene (5 bases). The CDR3 totals 17 residues. Germline assignment: CDR1 SGHAT and CDR2 FQNNGV. With 2 bases removed from V and 2 bases from J, the gap between germline ends came to 18 bases. CDR3: CASSLLEVVAAQETQYF. In nucleotides, the CDR3 is TGTGCCAGCAGCTTATTGGAGGTGGTGGCAGCTCAAGAGACCCAGTACTTC.

The chain combines TRBV6-1 with TRBJ1-4, with TRBD1 as a possible D gene (6 bases). CDR1 and CDR2 (germline): MNHNS, SASEGT. CDR3 length: 16 residues. V lost 4 bases to trimming and J lost 8 bases, with 20 bases between them. CDR3 DNA: TGTGCCAGCAGTGTATCCGGGACAACTTCGGGGGAAAAACTGTTTTTT. Its translation is CASSVSGTTSGEKLFF.

Remarks on this clone: At the DNA level, this CDR3 is encoded by other sequences in the same sample as well. The V and J genes are TRBV5-1 and TRBJ2-2; D possibly corresponds to TRBD1 (6 bases). V was cut by 4 bases and J by 2 bases, with 12 bases left in between. This CDR3 is 15 amino acids long. Germline assignment: CDR1 SGHRS and CDR2 YFSETQ. The CDR3 loop is CASSLGTPNTGELFF. The CDR3 DNA is TGCGCCAGCAGCCTCGGGACACCTAACACCGGGGAGCTGTTTTTT.

The CDR3 loop reads CASSLMGGGGMNTEAFF. In DNA form, the CDR3 reads TGTGCCAGCAGCTTAATGGGGGGAGGTGGGATGAACACTGAAGCTTTCTTT. The J gene is TRBJ1-1, the V gene TRBV7-2; D might be TRBD1 (5 bases). Germline V gene lookup returns CDR1 SGHTA and CDR2 FQGNSA. There are 17 residues in the CDR3. V dropped 2 bases and J dropped 0 bases, with 16 bases sitting between them. The full variable domain, completed using reference TRBV7-2 and TRBJ1-1, is GAGVSQSPSNKVTEKGKDVELRCDPISGHTALYWYRQSLGQGLEFLIYFQGNSAPDKSGLPSDRFSAERTGGSVSTLTIQRTQQEDSAVYLCASSLMGGGGMNTEAFFGQGTRLTVV.

The chain links TRBV27 to TRBJ2-1; D may match TRBD1 or TRBD2 (5 bases each). The CDR3 extends over 15 amino acids. Germline CDR1 is MNHEY and CDR2 is SMNVEV (reference sequence). V lost 3 bases and J 3 bases, leaving 12 bases between the germline ends. The CDR3: CASSFGASFYNEQFF. The CDR3 DNA follows: TGTGCCAGCAGTTTCGGGGCTAGCTTCTACAATGAGCAGTTCTTC.

The chain employs TRBV23-1 and TRBJ2-7, with D perhaps TRBD2 (5 bases). TRBV23-1 is noted as an ORF with a role that remains uncertain. V was trimmed by 1 base and J by 6 bases, leaving 10 bases between them. The CDR3 sequence is 13 residues long. The CDR3 loop reads CASSQCRGSEQYF. The CDR3 DNA reads TGCGCCAGCAGTCAATGTCGGGGATCCGAGCAGTACTTC.

This clone was detected a few times. This sequence joins TRBV4-1 and TRBJ2-1; D is undetermined. V was shortened by 0 bases and J by 7 bases, with 10 bases between the two germline ends. This CDR3 region has 14 residues. Germline V lookup: CDR1 MGHRA, CDR2 YSYEKL. The CDR3 DNA reads as TGCGCCAGCAGCCAAGAATTCCTGGGAAATGAGCAGTTCTTC. Translating gives CASSQEFLGNEQFF.

For the CDR3, the DNA is TGTGCCATACAGGGGGGAGTGATGGACTCTCACTATGGCTACACCTTC. Protein product: CAIQGGVMDSHYGYTF. The chain recombines TRBV7-2 with TRBJ1-2, with 8 bases fitting TRBD1. Germline-derived CDR1 and CDR2 are SGHTA and FQGNSA. The CDR3 sequence is 16 residues long. Trimming took 10 bases from V and 3 from J; bases not matched to a gene: 16. Full variable domain (rest looked up from reference TRBV7-2 and TRBJ1-2): GAGVSQSPSNKVTEKGKDVELRCDPISGHTALYWYRQSLGQGLEFLIYFQGNSAPDKSGLPSDRFSAERTGGSVSTLTIQRTQQEDSAVYLCAIQGGVMDSHYGYTFGSGTRLTVV.

This chain uses TRBV6-4 with TRBJ2-7; the D gene is possibly TRBD1 (5 bases). V lost 0 bases, J lost 5 bases, and 17 bases lay in between. The CDR3 is 16 residues long. Germline-derived CDR1 and CDR2 are MRHNA and SNTAGT. The CDR3 reads CASSDSSLPGCHEQYF. In nucleotides, the CDR3 is TGTGCCAGCAGTGACTCGAGTCTACCAGGGTGCCACGAGCAGTACTTC.

This clone showed up just a few times. This chain connects TRBV7-9 to TRBJ2-1; D remains unclear. The V end was cut by 5 bases, the J end by 9 bases, with 11 bases between. Germline V CDR1 and CDR2: SEHNR, FQNEAQ (reference sequence). There are 12 residues in the CDR3. CDR3: CASSVLRSEQFF. CDR3 bases: TGTGCCAGCAGCGTCCTCAGAAGTGAGCAGTTCTTC.

The rearrangement uses TRBV4-2 and TRBJ1-5; 9 nucleotides match TRBD1. Germline V gene data show CDR1 as LGHNA and CDR2 as YNFKEQ. This CDR3 comprises 12 residues. Losses at the gene ends were 2 bases for V and 11 bases for J; bases not matched to a gene: 1. The CDR3 spells CASSQTGGSQHF. The CDR3 region has the DNA TGTGCCAGCAGCCAAACAGGGGGCTCCCAGCATTTT.

The chain couples TRBV27 to TRBJ2-7; D gene ambiguous. Trimming left V 5 bases short and J 1 base short, with 9 bases between. The CDR3 is 13 amino acids. Germline V lookup: CDR1 MNHEY, CDR2 SMNVEV (reference sequence). The CDR3 DNA sequence: TGTGCCAGCAGTAAAAGAGCATCCTACGAGCAGTACTTC. Translating gives CASSKRASYEQYF.

The CDR3 sequence: CASSLGLSSGTYNEQFF. The CDR3 DNA reads TGTGCCAGCAGCTTAGGTCTTTCTAGCGGGACCTACAATGAGCAGTTCTTC. The chain has TRBV11-2 and TRBJ2-1; 9 bases line up with TRBD2. The V and J ends lost 1 base and 2 bases, in that order; junction bases with no gene match: 6. CDR1 SGHAT and CDR2 FQNNGV come from the germline V gene. The CDR3 is 17 amino acids.

The chain uses TRBV4-3 and TRBJ2-3; 16 bases fit TRBD2. Germline CDR1 reads LGHNA; CDR2 reads YSLEER. The J segment lost 4 bases and the V segment lost 0 bases, leaving 7 bases of the junction unmatched. CDR3 size: 19 residues. Here the CDR3 DNA reads TGCGCCAGCAGCCAAGATCAGGGACTAGCGGGGGGGATCTCAGATACGCAGTATTTT. This gives the protein CASSQDQGLAGGISDTQYF.

CDR3 loop: CSVSPRAYNEQFF. CDR3 coding DNA: TGCAGCGTCAGCCCCCGGGCTTACAATGAGCAGTTCTTC. V and J are TRBV29-1 and TRBJ2-1, with D unclear. This CDR3 has 13 amino acids. Per germline, CDR1 SQVTM and CDR2 ANQGSEA. Trimming removed 6 bases at V and 4 bases at J, with 13 bases between.

The V gene is TRBV27, the J gene TRBJ2-7; 8 bases are shared with TRBD1. V was clipped by 5 bases and J by 5 bases; unmatched bases: 8. Germline V CDR1 and CDR2: MNHEY, SMNVEV (reference sequence). This CDR3 contains 14 residues. As DNA, the CDR3 is TGTGCCAGCAGTCCTGGACAGGGATCGGACGAGCAGTACTTC. Protein sequence: CASSPGQGSDEQYF.

This clone occurred a few times. V is TRBV5-8 and J is TRBJ2-5; no clear D gene. V dropped 1 base and J dropped 5 bases, with 9 bases sitting between them. This CDR3 contains 13 residues. Germline CDR1 is SGHTS and CDR2 is YDEGEE. The CDR3 spells CASSLIGYETQYF. The DNA for the CDR3 is TGTGCCAGCAGCTTGATAGGGTATGAGACCCAGTACTTC.

The chain couples TRBV28 to TRBJ2-2; no reliable D call. The CDR3 has 14 residues. Germline loops: CDR1 MDHEN, CDR2 SYDVKM. V lost 3 bases and J lost 4, with 9 bases in between. The CDR3: CASSFLLRTGELFF. CDR3 sequence (DNA): TGTGCCAGCAGTTTTCTCTTACGCACCGGGGAGCTGTTTTTT. Full variable domain (outside the CDR3, taken from reference TRBV28 and TRBJ2-2): DVKVTQSSRYLVKRTGEKVFLECVQDMDHENMFWYRQDPGLGLRLIYFSYDVKMKEKGDIPEGYSVSREKKERFSLILESASTNQTSMYLCASSFLLRTGELFFGEGSRLTVL.